The 20 T cell receptor beta chains below all came from one sample that was sequenced in a study of vaccination and CD4 T cells after COVID-19. Cultured CD4+ T cell DNA underwent sequencing with the Oncomine TCR Beta short-read assay. TCRdb reprocessed the PCR reads with MiXCR, giving one entry per CDR3 protein. Of about 6,600 distinct CDR3 sequences in the sample, about 27% were seen once. For these receptors, no antigen is known. Treatment noted: roughly 10-day PBMC culture with coronavirus spike peptide pools or control peptides (ViraFEST assay). Collection of the unexposed donor's CD4+ T cells took place before the COVID-19 pandemic (2011-2018). Material: CD4+ T cells from blood, cultured in vitro. The receptors derive from a human donor in good health.

This clonotype is medium-sized in the sample. The rearrangement links TRBV6-2 or TRBV6-3 to TRBJ2-3, with 10 bases fitting TRBD2. J lost 4 bases, V lost 8 bases, and 6 bases had no gene match. CDR3 size: 14 residues. Germline V lookup: CDR1 MNHEY, CDR2 SVGEGT. CDR3 nucleotides: TGTGCCAGCGGAACGAGCGGGGGGGCAGATACGCAGTATTTT. Residues: CASGTSGGADTQYF.

This clonotype is medium-sized (0.01 to 0.1%) within its sample. J is TRBJ1-2 and V is TRBV20-1; the D gene is possibly TRBD1 (5 bases). Germline CDR1 and CDR2: DFQATT and SNEGSKA (reference sequence). V gave up 3 bases and J gave up 4 bases, with 15 bases separating them. CDR3 size: 14 residues. CDR3 sequence (DNA): TGCAGTGCTAGGGAGCCAGGGTCCTTCTATGGCTACACCTTC. This sequence encodes CSAREPGSFYGYTF.

CDR3 sequence (DNA): TGCAGTGCCCCACCCACTTATCTCCAAGAGACCCAGTACTTC. Encoded protein: CSAPPTYLQETQYF. The chain is built from TRBV20-1 and TRBJ2-5; no clear D. V gave up 6 bases and J gave up 1 base, with 15 bases separating them. CDR3 length: 14 residues. Germline V CDR1 and CDR2: DFQATT, SNEGSKA (reference sequence).

CDR3 in DNA: TGTGCCAGTAGTATAGACAGGGGTCAGCCCCAGCATTTT. It codes for CASSIDRGQPQHF. The rearrangement links TRBV19 to TRBJ1-5; D possibly corresponds to TRBD1 (6 bases). V shed 0 bases and J shed 6 bases, with 6 bases lying between them. The germline gives CDR1 LNHDA, CDR2 SQIVND (reference sequence). This CDR3 is built from 13 residues.

The V gene is TRBV6-1, the J gene TRBJ1-5; 8 positions agree with TRBD1. Germline trimming cut 6 bases from V and 7 bases from J; bases unmatched to any gene: 14. The CDR3 length is 16 residues. Germline values: CDR1 MNHNS, CDR2 SASEGT. For the CDR3, the DNA is TGTGCCAGCAGCGGGGCCGGACAGGGAGCTTTGCAGCCCCAGCATTTT. Residues: CASSGAGQGALQPQHF.

V usage is TRBV19 and J usage is TRBJ1-2; no firm D call. This CDR3 has 17 residues. V lost 3 bases to trimming and J lost 5 bases, with 22 bases between them. Germline V lookup: CDR1 LNHDA, CDR2 SQIVND (reference sequence). As DNA, the CDR3 is TGTGCCAGTAGTATCAGTTTGTCCGGTCATACGGCGTATGGCTACACCTTC. Its translation is CASSISLSGHTAYGYTF.

This rearrangement joins TRBV12-3 or TRBV12-4 to TRBJ1-1, with D unresolved. CDR3 length: 14 amino acids. Between the trimmed V and J ends, which lost 0 bases and 6 bases, there was a span of 11 bases. DNA for the CDR3: TGTGCCAGCAGTTTAGCGCGAGGGAATTCTGAAGCTTTCTTT. Its protein is CASSLARGNSEAFF.

Sample share makes this clonotype medium-sized. This chain connects TRBV15 to TRBJ1-5; D remains ambiguous. The germline V gene encodes CDR1 LNHNV and CDR2 YYDKDF (reference sequence). V was pared by 0 bases and J by 3 bases, with 0 bases between. The CDR3 loop spans 12 amino acids. This chain's CDR3 is CATSRDNQPQHF. The CDR3 coding sequence is TGTGCCACCAGCAGAGACAATCAGCCCCAGCATTTT.

The table lists this clonotype with a few counts. This CDR3 reads CASSTDTDTQYF. CDR3 in DNA: TGTGCCAGCAGTACCGACACAGATACGCAGTATTTT. V gene TRBV2 combines with J gene TRBJ2-3, with D hard to call. The CDR3 consists of 12 residues. Germline CDR1 and CDR2: SNHLY and FYNNEI. The V end lost 5 bases, the J end lost 2 bases, and 5 bases lay between the germline ends.

This clonotype turned up a few times. The chain recombines TRBV19 with TRBJ1-1; 8 nucleotides match TRBD1. The ends lost 7 bases at V and 5 bases at J; junction bases unmatched: 12. Germline assignment: CDR1 LNHDA and CDR2 SQIVND (reference sequence). The CDR3 consists of 15 residues. This CDR3 reads CASTFHPTGGTEAFF. The CDR3, as DNA: TGTGCCAGTACCTTTCATCCAACAGGGGGGACTGAAGCTTTCTTT.

This clonotype was observed a handful of times. This chain uses TRBV20-1 with TRBJ2-6; D ambiguous. Germline values: CDR1 DFQATT, CDR2 SNEGSKA (reference sequence). V was shortened by 1 base and J by 0 bases, with 4 bases between the two germline ends. The length of the CDR3 is 14 residues. CDR3 bases: TGCAGTGCTAGAGCGTCCTCTGGGGCCAACGTCCTGACTTTC. It encodes CSARASSGANVLTF.

The chain combines TRBV6-4 with TRBJ2-2; the D is unclear. This CDR3 spans 13 amino acids. Deletions cut 0 bases from V and 4 bases from J, with 3 bases between. Germline values: CDR1 MRHNA, CDR2 SNTAGT. CDR3 region: CASSDSSTGELFF. The CDR3 region has the DNA TGTGCCAGCAGTGACTCTAGCACCGGGGAGCTGTTTTTT.

The rearrangement uses TRBV20-1 and TRBJ2-2, with a weak D call TRBD1 (6 bases). The CDR3 extends over 13 amino acids. Germline V CDR1 and CDR2: DFQATT, SNEGSKA (reference sequence). With 5 bases removed from V and 6 bases from J, the gap between germline ends came to 13 bases. CDR3 sequence reads: CSARLDSAGELFF. DNA for the CDR3: TGCAGTGCTCGCCTGGACAGCGCCGGGGAGCTGTTTTTT.

The DNA of the CDR3 is TGTGCCAGCAGCCAATACCGGGACACTGGAAACACCATATATTTT. This codes for CASSQYRDTGNTIYF. The chain links TRBV7-2 to TRBJ1-3, with a tentative D call TRBD1 (6 bases). Trimming left V 5 bases short and J 2 bases short, with 13 bases between. CDR1 and CDR2 from the germline V gene are SGHTA and FQGNSA. This CDR3 region has 15 residues.

This clonotype is a singleton in its sample. The V call is TRBV4-2, the J call TRBJ2-1, with D tentatively TRBD1 or TRBD2 (5 bases each). This CDR3 spans 16 amino acids. Germline assignment: CDR1 LGHNA and CDR2 YNFKEQ. With 1 base removed from V and 5 bases from J, the gap between germline ends came to 15 bases. CDR3 loop: CASSQATGAGNNEQFF. The CDR3 DNA is TGTGCCAGCAGCCAAGCAACCGGGGCCGGGAACAATGAGCAGTTCTTC.

This clonotype is a singleton in its sample. The V and J genes are TRBV19 and TRBJ1-2, with D possibly matching TRBD1 (6 bases). Trimming cost V 6 bases and J 0 bases, with 14 bases left between them. Per the germline V gene, CDR1 is LNHDA and CDR2 is SQIVND (reference sequence). The CDR3 loop spans 15 amino acids. CDR3 sequence (DNA): TGTGCCAGTAGACTGACGGGGGGGCCTAACTATGGCTACACCTTC. Translating gives CASRLTGGPNYGYTF. The entire variable domain, with the rest obtained from reference TRBV19 and TRBJ1-2, is as follows: DGGITQSPKYLFRKEGQNVTLSCEQNLNHDAMYWYRQDPGQGLRLIYYSQIVNDFQKGDIAEGYSVSREKKESFPLTVTSAQKNPTAFYLCASRLTGGPNYGYTFGSGTRLTVV.

This clonotype was recorded a few times. CDR3 nucleotide sequence: TGTGCCAGCAGTCTCGGCCGGGACAGGATTGGGGGCTACACCTTC. This encodes CASSLGRDRIGGYTF. The chain is built from TRBV12-3 or TRBV12-4 and TRBJ1-2; 8 bases line up with TRBD1. The J segment lost 8 bases and the V segment lost 5 bases, leaving 13 bases of the junction unmatched. This CDR3 is 15 amino acids long.

This clonotype was detected a few times. The chain is built from TRBV18 and TRBJ2-1, with D possibly being TRBD2 (5 bases). This CDR3 spans 12 amino acids. Germline-derived CDR1 and CDR2 are KGHSH and LQKENI. V lost 3 bases to trimming and J lost 12 bases, with 12 bases between them. The CDR3 sequence is CASSPSLEGQFF. The CDR3 region has the DNA TGTGCCAGCTCACCGTCCCTCGAGGGGCAGTTCTTC. Using reference TRBV18 and TRBJ2-1 for the parts outside the CDR3, the full variable domain is NAGVMQNPRHLVRRRGQEARLRCSPMKGHSHVYWYRQLPEEGLKFMVYLQKENIIDESGMPKERFSAEFPKEGPSILRIQQVVRGDSAAYFCASSPSLEGQFFGPGTRLTVL.

By proportion, this clonotype is medium-sized. The rearrangement joins TRBV7-2 to TRBJ1-5; D is undetermined. Germline V gene data show CDR1 as SGHTA and CDR2 as FQGNSA. V was cut by 5 bases and J by 7 bases, with 12 bases left in between. The CDR3 consists of 13 residues. CDR3 residues: CASSTHPKQPQHF. In nucleotides, the CDR3 is TGTGCCAGCAGCACGCACCCCAAGCAGCCCCAGCATTTT. Full variable domain (missing parts from reference TRBV7-2 and TRBJ1-5): GAGVSQSPSNKVTEKGKDVELRCDPISGHTALYWYRQSLGQGLEFLIYFQGNSAPDKSGLPSDRFSAERTGGSVSTLTIQRTQQEDSAVYLCASSTHPKQPQHFGDGTRLSIL.

By proportion, this clonotype is medium-sized (0.01 to 0.1%). The V and J genes are TRBV20-1 and TRBJ1-5; D gene unclear. CDR3 length: 14 residues. In germline, CDR1 is DFQATT, CDR2 SNEGSKA (reference sequence). V was trimmed by 7 bases and J by 0 bases, leaving 13 bases between them. In DNA, the CDR3 is TGCAGTGGGAAAGCGGGGAATAGCAATCAGCCCCAGCATTTT. It encodes CSGKAGNSNQPQHF.